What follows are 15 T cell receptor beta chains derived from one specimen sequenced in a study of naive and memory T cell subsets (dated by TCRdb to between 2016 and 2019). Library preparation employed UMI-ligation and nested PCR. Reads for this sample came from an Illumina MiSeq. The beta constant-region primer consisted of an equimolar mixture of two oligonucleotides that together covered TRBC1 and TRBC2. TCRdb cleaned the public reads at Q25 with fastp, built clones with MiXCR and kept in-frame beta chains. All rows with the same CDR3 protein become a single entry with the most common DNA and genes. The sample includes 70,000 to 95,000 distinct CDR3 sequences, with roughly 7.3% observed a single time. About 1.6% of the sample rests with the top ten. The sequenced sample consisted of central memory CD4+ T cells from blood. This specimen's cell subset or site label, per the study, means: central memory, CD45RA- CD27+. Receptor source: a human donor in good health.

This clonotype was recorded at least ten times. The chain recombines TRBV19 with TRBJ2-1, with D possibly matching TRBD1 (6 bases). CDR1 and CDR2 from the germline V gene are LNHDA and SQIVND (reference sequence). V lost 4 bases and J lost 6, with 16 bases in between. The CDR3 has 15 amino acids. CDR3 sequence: CASSTGQHSFNEQFF. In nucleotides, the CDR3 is TGTGCCAGTAGTACCGGACAGCACAGCTTCAATGAGCAGTTCTTC.

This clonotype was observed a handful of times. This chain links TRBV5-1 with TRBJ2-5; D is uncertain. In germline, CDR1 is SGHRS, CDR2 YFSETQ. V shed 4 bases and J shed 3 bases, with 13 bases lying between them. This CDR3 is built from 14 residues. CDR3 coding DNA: TGCGCCAGCAGCGGCGTCGACTTGAAAGAGACCCAGTACTTC. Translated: CASSGVDLKETQYF.

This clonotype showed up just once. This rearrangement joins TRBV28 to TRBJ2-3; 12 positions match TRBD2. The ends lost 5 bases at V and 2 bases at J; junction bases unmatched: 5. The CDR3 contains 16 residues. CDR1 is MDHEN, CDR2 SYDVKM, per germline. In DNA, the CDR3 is TGTGCCAGCAGTCTACGGACTAGCGGGGTCACAGATACGCAGTATTTT. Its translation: CASSLRTSGVTDTQYF.

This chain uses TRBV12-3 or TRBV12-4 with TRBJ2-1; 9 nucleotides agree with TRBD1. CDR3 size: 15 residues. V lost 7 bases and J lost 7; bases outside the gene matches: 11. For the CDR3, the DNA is TGTGCCAGCACCGTAACAGGGGGCGCGAGAAATGAGCAGTTCTTC. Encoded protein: CASTVTGGARNEQFF.

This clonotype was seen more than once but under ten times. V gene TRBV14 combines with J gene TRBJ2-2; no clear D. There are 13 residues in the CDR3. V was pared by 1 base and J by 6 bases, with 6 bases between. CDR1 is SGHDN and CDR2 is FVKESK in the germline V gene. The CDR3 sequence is CASSQVRSGELFF. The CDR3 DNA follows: TGTGCCAGCAGCCAAGTGCGGTCCGGGGAGCTGTTTTTT.

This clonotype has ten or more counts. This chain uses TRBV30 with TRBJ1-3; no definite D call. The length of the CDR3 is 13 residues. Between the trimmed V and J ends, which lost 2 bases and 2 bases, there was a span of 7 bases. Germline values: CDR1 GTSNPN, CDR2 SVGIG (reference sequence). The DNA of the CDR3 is TGTGCCTGGAGTTCTACTGCTGGAAACACCATATATTTT. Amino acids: CAWSSTAGNTIYF.

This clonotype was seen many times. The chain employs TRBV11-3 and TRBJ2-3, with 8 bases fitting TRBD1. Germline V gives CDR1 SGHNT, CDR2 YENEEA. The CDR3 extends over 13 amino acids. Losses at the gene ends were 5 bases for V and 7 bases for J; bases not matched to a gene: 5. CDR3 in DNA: TGTGCCAGCAGCCCAGGACAGGGAAATACGCAGTATTTT. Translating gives CASSPGQGNTQYF.

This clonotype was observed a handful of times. CDR3 in amino acids: CASSSGQGSRTDTQYF. The CDR3 nucleotides read TGTGCCAGCAGCTCGGGACAGGGTAGCCGCACAGATACGCAGTATTTT. The J gene is TRBJ2-3, the V gene TRBV7-2, with TRBD1 matching 9 bases. J gave up 1 base and V 4 bases, and 6 bases lay outside the gene matches. The germline gives CDR1 SGHTA, CDR2 FQGNSA. The CDR3 is 16 residues long.

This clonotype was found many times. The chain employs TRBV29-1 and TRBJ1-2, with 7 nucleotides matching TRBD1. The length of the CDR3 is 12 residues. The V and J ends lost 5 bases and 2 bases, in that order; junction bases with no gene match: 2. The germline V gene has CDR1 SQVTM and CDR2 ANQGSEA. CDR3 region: CSVSGQNYGYTF. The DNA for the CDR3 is TGCAGCGTTTCGGGACAGAACTATGGCTACACCTTC.

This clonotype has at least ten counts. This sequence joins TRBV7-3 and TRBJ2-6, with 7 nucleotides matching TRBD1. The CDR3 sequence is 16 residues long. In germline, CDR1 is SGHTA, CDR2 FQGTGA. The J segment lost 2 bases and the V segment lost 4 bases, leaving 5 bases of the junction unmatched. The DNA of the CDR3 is TGTGCCAGCAGCTCAAAGGGGACAGCTGGGGCCAACGTCCTGACTTTC. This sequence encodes CASSSKGTAGANVLTF.

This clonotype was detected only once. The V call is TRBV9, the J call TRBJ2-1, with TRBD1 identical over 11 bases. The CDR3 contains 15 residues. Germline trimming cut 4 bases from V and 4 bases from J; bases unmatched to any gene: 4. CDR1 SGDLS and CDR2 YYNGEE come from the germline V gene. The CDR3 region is CASSLGQGVYNEQFF. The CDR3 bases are TGTGCCAGCAGCCTGGGACAGGGGGTTTACAATGAGCAGTTCTTC.

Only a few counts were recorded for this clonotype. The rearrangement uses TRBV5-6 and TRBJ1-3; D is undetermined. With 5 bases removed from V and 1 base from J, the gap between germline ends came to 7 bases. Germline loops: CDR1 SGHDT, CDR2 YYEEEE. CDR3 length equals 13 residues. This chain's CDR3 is CASSWASGNTIYF. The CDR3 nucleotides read TGTGCCAGCAGTTGGGCTTCTGGAAACACCATATATTTT. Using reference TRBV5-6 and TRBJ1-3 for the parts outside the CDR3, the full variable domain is DAGVTQSPTHLIKTRGQQVTLRCSPKSGHDTVSWYQQALGQGPQFIFQYYEEEERQRGNFPDRFSGHQFPNYSSELNVNALLLGDSALYLCASSWASGNTIYFGEGSWLTVV.

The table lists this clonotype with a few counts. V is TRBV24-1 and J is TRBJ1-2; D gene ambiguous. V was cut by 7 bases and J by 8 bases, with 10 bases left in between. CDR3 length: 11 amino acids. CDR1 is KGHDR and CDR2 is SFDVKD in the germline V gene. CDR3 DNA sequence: TGTGCCACCAGCCTCAATGGGGGCTACACCTTC. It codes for CATSLNGGYTF.

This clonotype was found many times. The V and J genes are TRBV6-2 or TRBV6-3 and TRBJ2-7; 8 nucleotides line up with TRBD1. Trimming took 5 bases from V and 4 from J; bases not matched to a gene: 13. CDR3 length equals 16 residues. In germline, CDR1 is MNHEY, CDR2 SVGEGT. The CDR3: CASSPVGTGQSYEQYF. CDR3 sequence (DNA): TGTGCCAGCAGTCCAGTTGGGACAGGTCAGAGTTACGAGCAGTACTTC.

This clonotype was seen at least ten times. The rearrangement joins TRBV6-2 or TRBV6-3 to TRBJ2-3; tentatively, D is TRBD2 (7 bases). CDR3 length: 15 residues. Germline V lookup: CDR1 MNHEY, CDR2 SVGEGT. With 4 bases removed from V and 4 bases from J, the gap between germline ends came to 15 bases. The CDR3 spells CASSLVGGRADTQYF. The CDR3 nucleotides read TGTGCCAGCAGTTTGGTCGGGGGGCGCGCAGATACGCAGTATTTT.